Listed below are T cell receptor beta chains from one sample, sequenced in a study of blood T cell repertoires in COVID-19. TCRdb's table, derived via immunoSEQ multiplex PCR, lists solely in-frame clones and lacks some. The data contain hundreds of thousands of clones, around 87% of them seen just once; the ten biggest clones take up 2% to 2.5%. The sample consisted of peripheral blood. The receptors stem from a woman aged 55-70 years with COVID-19, enrolled during active disease. The CDR3 runs from the conserved cysteine through the conserved F or W. Size values are once, few and many counts, or a class for expanded clones, and some rows have none.

size	V	J	length	CDR3
once	TRBV5-1	TRBJ2-3	14	CASSSGLAGGTQYF
.	TRBV10-3	TRBJ2-3	19	CAISEPGAGGSLGTDTQYF
.	TRBV30	TRBJ1-5	14	CAWSVTGPHQPQHF
.	TRBV7-9	TRBJ2-7	14	CASSHRGISYEQYF
.	TRBV4-1	TRBJ1-2	17	CASSQGFSSRTNYGYTF
few	TRBV6-5	TRBJ1-1	11	CALGGGTEAFF
.	TRBV24-1	TRBJ2-5	14	CATSDSRYQETQYF
.	TRBV11-1	TRBJ2-5	16	CASSLVGTGVAETQYF
.	TRBV5-4	TRBJ1-1	14	CASSLTSVRTEAFF
.	TRBV2	TRBJ2-1	16	CASSESATGLYNEQFF
.	TRBV21-1	TRBJ1-5	15	CASKAGYRSNQPQHF
.	TRBV6-1	TRBJ2-1	15	CASSEALAANNEQFF
.	TRBV7-9	TRBJ2-1	14	CASTRGGSYNEQFF
.	TRBV4-1	TRBJ1-3	18	CASSQGAEGGSRGNTIYF
once	TRBV7-9	TRBJ1-4	14	CASSPGVPNEKLFF
.	TRBV14	TRBJ2-7	15	CASSRGTSGPYEQYF
.	TRBV12-3/TRBV12-4	TRBJ1-2	13	CASSPRAGHGYTF
.	TRBV6-5	TRBJ1-1	13	CASRLTGQVKAFF
.	TRBV21-1	TRBJ2-2	16	CASSKAGDREAGELFF
.	TRBV28	TRBJ1-2	12	CASSPGTYGYTF
.	TRBV5-5	TRBJ2-1	15	CASSLVQLRYNEQFF
once	TRBV7-3	TRBJ2-7	15	CASSPIGGVTYEQYF
.	TRBV28	TRBJ1-2	13	CASTAGTANGYTF
.	TRBV27	TRBJ1-1	14	CASSYQGRDTEAFF
.	TRBV19	TRBJ2-2	19	CASSISPGTGGANTGELFF
.	TRBV10-2	TRBJ2-3	13	CASRLREADTQYF
.	TRBV14	TRBJ1-1	15	CASSQVKGKNTRAFF
.	TRBV30	TRBJ2-1	15	CAWSPRTGFIDEQFF
.	TRBV11-3	TRBJ2-7	17	CASTYLPGHLCSYEQYF
.	TRBV4-2	TRBJ1-5	16	CASSQVDRDSNQPQHF
few	TRBV5-8	TRBJ1-5	14	CASSQGQLNQPQHF
few	TRBV6-5	TRBJ1-1	15	CASLNLRTGKGEAFF
.	TRBV2	TRBJ2-3	14	CASSAEGATDTQYF
.	TRBV9	TRBJ1-2	15	CASSVRGGANYGYTF
.	TRBV7-9	TRBJ2-1	15	CASSFPGQRYNEQFF
.	TRBV7-2	TRBJ2-1	12	CASSLGGAGQFF
.	TRBV3-1/TRBV3-2	TRBJ2-1	12	CASSETELATFF
.	TRBV4-1	TRBJ2-3	16	CASSQVMTSGTDTQYF
.	TRBV5-1	TRBJ1-2	14	CASSLDGGDYGYTF
.	TRBV9	TRBJ2-5	15	CASSVNGDSQETQYF
once	TRBV3-1/TRBV3-2	TRBJ1-1	16	CASSFRGTGHSTEAFF
.	TRBV28	TRBJ2-3	17	CASSLLGGKSSTDTQYF
.	TRBV3-1/TRBV3-2	TRBJ2-7	12	CASSQLSYEQYF
.	TRBV7-2	TRBJ1-2	13	CASSLPGLGGYTF
.	TRBV11-3	TRBJ2-2	14	CASSPGHATGELFF
.	TRBV2	TRBJ2-3	16	CASSVPTSGGRDTQYF
.	TRBV19	TRBJ2-7	13	CATRGRDSYEQYF
few	TRBV5-8	TRBJ1-4	15	CASSFGLRRGEKLFF
once	TRBV27	TRBJ2-7	14	CASRPGGRSYEQYF
.	TRBV7-9	TRBJ2-5	18	CASSTTSGGILMRETQYF
.	TRBV5-1	TRBJ1-1	14	CASSLTVMNTEAFF
.	TRBV5-1	TRBJ2-2	14	CASRLLTNTGELFF
.	TRBV5-1	TRBJ2-2	14	CASSFGDASGELFF